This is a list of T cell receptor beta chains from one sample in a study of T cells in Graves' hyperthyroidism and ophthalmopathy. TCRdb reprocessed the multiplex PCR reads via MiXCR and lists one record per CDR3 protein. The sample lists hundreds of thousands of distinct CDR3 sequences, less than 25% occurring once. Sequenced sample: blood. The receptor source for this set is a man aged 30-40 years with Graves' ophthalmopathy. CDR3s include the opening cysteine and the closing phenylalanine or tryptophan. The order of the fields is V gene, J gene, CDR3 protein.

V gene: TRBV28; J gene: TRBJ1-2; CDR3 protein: CASSPLLRGPSYGYTF
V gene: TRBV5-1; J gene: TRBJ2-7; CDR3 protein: CASSWRHSYEQYF
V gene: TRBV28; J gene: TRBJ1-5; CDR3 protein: CASSFPRGPDQPQHF
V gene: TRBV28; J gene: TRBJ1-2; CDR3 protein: CASSFVYGYTF
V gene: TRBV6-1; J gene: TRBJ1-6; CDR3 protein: CASSEQGGNSPLHF
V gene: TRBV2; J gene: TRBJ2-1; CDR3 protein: CASSRDRVNEQFF
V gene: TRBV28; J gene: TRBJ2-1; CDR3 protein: CASSPSRDSIKDNEQFF
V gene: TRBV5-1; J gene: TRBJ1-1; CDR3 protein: CASSLQGLGTEAFF
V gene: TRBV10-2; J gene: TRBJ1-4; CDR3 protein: CASSEMQGDNEKLFF
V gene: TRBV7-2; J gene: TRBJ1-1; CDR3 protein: CASSLVSGKGDTEAFF
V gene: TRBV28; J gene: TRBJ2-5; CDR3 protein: CASTWGRGRQETQYF
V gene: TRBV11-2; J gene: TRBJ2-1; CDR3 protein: CASSLVALAGGYNEQFF
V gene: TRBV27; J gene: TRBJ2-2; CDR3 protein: CASRGGGLSNTGELFF
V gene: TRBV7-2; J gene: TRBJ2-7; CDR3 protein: CASSLDWGAGEQYF
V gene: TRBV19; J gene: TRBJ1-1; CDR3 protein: CASSINLDTEAFF
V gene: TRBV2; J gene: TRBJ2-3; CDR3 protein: CASSDAGDTQYF
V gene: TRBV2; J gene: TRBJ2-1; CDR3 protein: CASSPESSSYNEQFF
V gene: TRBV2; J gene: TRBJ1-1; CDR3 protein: CASSVLGTTNTEAFF
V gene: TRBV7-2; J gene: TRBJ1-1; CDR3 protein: CASSLGIGANTEAFF
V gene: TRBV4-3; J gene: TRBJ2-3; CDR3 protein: CASSKGEGTDTQYF
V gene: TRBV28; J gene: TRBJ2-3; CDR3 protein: CASTPGGGGPDTQYF
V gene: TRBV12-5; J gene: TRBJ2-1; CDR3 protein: CASGLGDSTEQFF